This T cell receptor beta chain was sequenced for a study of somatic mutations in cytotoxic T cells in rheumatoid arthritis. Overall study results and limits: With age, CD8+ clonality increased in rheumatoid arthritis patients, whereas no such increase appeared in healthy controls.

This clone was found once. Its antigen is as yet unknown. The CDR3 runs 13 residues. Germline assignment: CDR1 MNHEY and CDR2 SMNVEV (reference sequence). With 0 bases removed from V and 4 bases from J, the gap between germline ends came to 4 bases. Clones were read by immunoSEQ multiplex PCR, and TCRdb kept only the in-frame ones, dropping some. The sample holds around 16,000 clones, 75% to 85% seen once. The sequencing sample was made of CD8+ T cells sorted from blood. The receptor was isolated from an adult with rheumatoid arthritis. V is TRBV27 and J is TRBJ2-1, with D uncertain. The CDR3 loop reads CASSLSPYNEQFF. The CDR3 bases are TGTGCCAGCAGTTTATCCCCGTACAATGAGCAGTTCTTC.